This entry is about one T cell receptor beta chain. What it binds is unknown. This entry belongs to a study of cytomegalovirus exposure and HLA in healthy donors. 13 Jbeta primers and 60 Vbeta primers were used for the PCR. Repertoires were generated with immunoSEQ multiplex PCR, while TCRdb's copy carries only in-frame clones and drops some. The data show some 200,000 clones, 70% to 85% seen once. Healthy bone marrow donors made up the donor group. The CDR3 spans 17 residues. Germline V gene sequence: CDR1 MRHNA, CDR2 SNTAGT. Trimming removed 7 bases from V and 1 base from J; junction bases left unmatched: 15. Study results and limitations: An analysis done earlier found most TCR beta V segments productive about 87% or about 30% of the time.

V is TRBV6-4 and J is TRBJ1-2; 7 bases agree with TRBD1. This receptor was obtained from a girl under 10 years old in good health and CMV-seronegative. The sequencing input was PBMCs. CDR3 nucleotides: TGTGCCAGCAAATTTTTGAGACAGGGCCCGAATAACTATGGCTACACCTTC. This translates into CASKFLRQGPNNYGYTF.